This T cell receptor (beta chain) was sequenced for a study of PD-1 blockade in classical Hodgkin lymphoma. A word on this clone: Germline and junction disagree at one end, which may indicate a read error.

The time point denotes: cycle 4 day 1 (C4D1), after five to seven weeks of nivolumab. Each patient experienced a relapse that followed autologous stem cell transplantation, and brentuximab vedotin exposure varied. From germline, CDR1 is SGHTA and CDR2 FQGNSA. The CDR3 is made up of 14 amino acids. Generated by immunoSEQ multiplex PCR, the TCRdb table keeps only in-frame clones and is missing some. The sample has about 39,000 clones; 77% are singletons. Material: peripheral blood mononuclear cells (PBMCs), obtained before the fourth cycle of nivolumab. This TCR derives from a human donor with classical Hodgkin lymphoma. V and J are TRBV7-2 and TRBJ1-2; 8 bases fit TRBD1. DNA for the CDR3: TGCGCCAGCAGCCCCTCCCAGGGGGCGGGAGGCTACACCTTC. This gives the protein CASSPSQGAGGYTF.